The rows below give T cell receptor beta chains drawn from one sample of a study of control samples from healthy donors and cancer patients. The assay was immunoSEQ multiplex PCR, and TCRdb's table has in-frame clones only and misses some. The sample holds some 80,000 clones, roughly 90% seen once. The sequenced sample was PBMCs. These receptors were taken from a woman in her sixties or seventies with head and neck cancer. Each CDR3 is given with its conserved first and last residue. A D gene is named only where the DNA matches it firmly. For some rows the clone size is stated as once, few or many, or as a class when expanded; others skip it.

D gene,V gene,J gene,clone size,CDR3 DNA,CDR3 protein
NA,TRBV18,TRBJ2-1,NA,TGTGCCAGCTCACCAGGGCTAACCTCTCCCAATGAGCAGTTCTTC,CASSPGLTSPNEQFF
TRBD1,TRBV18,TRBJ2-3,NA,TGTGTCAGCTCACCACGGAGACAGGGGTTCACAGATACGCAGTATTTT,CVSSPRRQGFTDTQYF
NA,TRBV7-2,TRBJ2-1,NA,TGTGCCAGCAGCACTGGACTGGGGCCCTACAATGAGCAGTTCTTC,CASSTGLGPYNEQFF
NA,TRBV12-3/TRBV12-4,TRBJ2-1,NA,TGTGCCAGCAGCAGAACAGTTAACAATGAGCAGTTCTTC,CASSRTVNNEQFF
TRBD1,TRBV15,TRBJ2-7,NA,TGTGCCACCAGGAGAGGACAGGGGGTTTCCTACGAGCAGTACTTC,CATRRGQGVSYEQYF
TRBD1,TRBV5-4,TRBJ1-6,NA,TGTGCCAGCAGCTTAGAACAGGGGTTCAATTCACCCCTCCACTTT,CASSLEQGFNSPLHF
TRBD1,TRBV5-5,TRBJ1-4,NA,TGTGCCAGCAGCCTCGACAGGGCCTACGAAAAACTGTTTTTT,CASSLDRAYEKLFF
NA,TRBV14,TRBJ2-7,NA,TGTGCCAGCAGCCAAGAACTAGTTTCAGTGCAGTACTTC,CASSQELVSVQYF
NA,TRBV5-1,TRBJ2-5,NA,TGCGCCAGCAGTAACAGGGTTTACGAGACCCAGTACTTC,CASSNRVYETQYF
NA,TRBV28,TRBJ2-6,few,TGTGCCAGCAGCCACGGTGCAATTGGGGCCAACGTCCTGACTTTC,CASSHGAIGANVLTF
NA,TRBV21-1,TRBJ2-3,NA,TGTGCCAGCAGCACGACGAGTAACATAGAACTAGCGGGAGGGCCGCGGAGCACAGATACGCAGTATTTT,CASSTTSNIELAGGPRSTDTQYF
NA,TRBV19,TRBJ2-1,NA,TGTGCCAGTAGCCCCATGGCGGCTGTGGATGAGCAGTTCTTC,CASSPMAAVDEQFF
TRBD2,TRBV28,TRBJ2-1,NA,TGTGCCAGCAGTTTATGGGGCGGGAGCTCCTACAATGAGCAGTTCTTC,CASSLWGGSSYNEQFF
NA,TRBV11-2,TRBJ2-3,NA,TGTGCCAGCAGCTTGGGCGGCCCCACAGATACGCAGTATTTT,CASSLGGPTDTQYF
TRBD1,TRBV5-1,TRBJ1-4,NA,TGCGCCAGCGCCGACAGGGCTAATGAAAAACTGTTTTTT,CASADRANEKLFF
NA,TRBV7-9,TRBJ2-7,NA,TGTGCCAGCAGCGTCTCCTACGAGCAGTACTTC,CASSVSYEQYF
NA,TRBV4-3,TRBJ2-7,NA,TGCGCCAGCAGCCCTCAGGGAGACAGCTCCTACGAGCAGTACTTC,CASSPQGDSSYEQYF
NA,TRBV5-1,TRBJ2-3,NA,TGCGCCAGCAGCTTGGGAGGGGAAGTGACAGATACGCAGTATTTT,CASSLGGEVTDTQYF
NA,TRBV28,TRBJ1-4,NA,TGTGCCAGCAGGCCTACCCTCGCAGGGGAAAAACTGTTTTTT,CASRPTLAGEKLFF
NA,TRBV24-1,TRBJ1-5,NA,TGTGCCACCAGTGATGACCCGCAGGGAGGGAACGGTCAGCCCCAGCATTTT,CATSDDPQGGNGQPQHF
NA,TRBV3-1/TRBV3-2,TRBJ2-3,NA,TGTGCCAGCAGCCGTCAGCAGCCCACAGATACGCAGTATTTT,CASSRQQPTDTQYF
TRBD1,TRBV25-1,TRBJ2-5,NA,TGTGCCAGCAGTGTGAGGGGGCAAGGGGAGACCCAGTACTTC,CASSVRGQGETQYF
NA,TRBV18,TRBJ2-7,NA,TGTGCCAGCTCCCGCGGGACAAATTACGAGCAGTACTTC,CASSRGTNYEQYF
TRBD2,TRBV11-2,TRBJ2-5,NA,TGTGCCAGCAGCTTAGTCAGCGGGAGGGGAGAGACCCAGTACTTC,CASSLVSGRGETQYF
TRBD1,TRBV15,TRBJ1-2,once,TGTGCCACCAGCACAAAGACAGGGGGCGTCTATGGCTACACCTTC,CATSTKTGGVYGYTF
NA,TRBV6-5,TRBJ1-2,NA,TGTGCCAGCAATCGTTCCCTACGGGGCCGTGGTGGCTACACCTTC,CASNRSLRGRGGYTF
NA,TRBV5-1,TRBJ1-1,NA,TGCGCCAGCAGCTTGATGGGGGGTCTGAACACTGAAGCTTTCTTT,CASSLMGGLNTEAFF
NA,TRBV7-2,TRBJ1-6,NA,TGTGCCAGCAGCCAGGAGGGAAGCTCACCCCTCCACTTT,CASSQEGSSPLHF
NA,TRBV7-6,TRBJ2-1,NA,TGTGCCAGCAGCTTAGAACTAGGCAGCCGCAATGAGCAGTTCTTC,CASSLELGSRNEQFF
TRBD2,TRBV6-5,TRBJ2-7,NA,TGTGCCAGCACAAGAGGACTAGGGACCTACGAGCAGTACTTC,CASTRGLGTYEQYF
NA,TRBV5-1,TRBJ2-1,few,TGCGCCAGCAGCCACCCTCAGCTCGATGAGCAGTTCTTC,CASSHPQLDEQFF
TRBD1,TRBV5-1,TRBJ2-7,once,TGCGCCAGCAGCTTGGCCGGGACAGGGAGCGGCGAGCAGTACTTC,CASSLAGTGSGEQYF
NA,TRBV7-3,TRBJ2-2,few,TGTGCCAGCAGCTCAAACCCGAACACCGGGGAGCTGTTTTTT,CASSSNPNTGELFF
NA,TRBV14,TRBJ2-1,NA,TGTGCCAGCAGCAAGACACTTTTGAATCGGTTCTTC,CASSKTLLNRFF
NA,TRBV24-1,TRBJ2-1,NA,TGTGCCACCAGCCGAGCGGGTACCTCCTACAATGAGCAGTTCTTC,CATSRAGTSYNEQFF
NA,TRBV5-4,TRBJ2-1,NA,TGTGCCAGCAGCTCCCGGGACGGAAGGGATGAGCAGTTCTTC,CASSSRDGRDEQFF
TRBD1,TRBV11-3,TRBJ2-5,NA,TGTGCCAGCAGCTTAGGGGGGACAGGATCGGCCCAGTACTTC,CASSLGGTGSAQYF
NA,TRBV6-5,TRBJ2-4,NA,TGTGCCAGCACGGACGGACTAGCCAAAAACATTCAGTACTTC,CASTDGLAKNIQYF
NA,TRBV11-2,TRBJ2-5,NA,TGTGCCAGCAGCTTATTTAGGCAGAACCAAGAGACCCAGTACTTC,CASSLFRQNQETQYF
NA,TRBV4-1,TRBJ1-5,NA,TGCGCCAGCAGCCAAGATAGCTTTAGCCCCTTCCAGCATTTT,CASSQDSFSPFQHF
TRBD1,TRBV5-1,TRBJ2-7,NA,TGCGCCAGCAGCCCCACCGGGACAGGGATCTCCTACGAGCAGTACTTC,CASSPTGTGISYEQYF
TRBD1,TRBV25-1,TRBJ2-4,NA,TGTGCCAGCAGTTCAGGGGGCAAAAACATTCAGTACTTC,CASSSGGKNIQYF
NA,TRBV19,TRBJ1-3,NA,TGTGCCAGTAGTATAATCAGGGGCTCTGGAAACACCATATATTTT,CASSIIRGSGNTIYF
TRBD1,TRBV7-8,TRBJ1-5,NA,TGTGCCAGCAGCCAGGGGGAAAGCAATCAGCCCCAGCATTTT,CASSQGESNQPQHF